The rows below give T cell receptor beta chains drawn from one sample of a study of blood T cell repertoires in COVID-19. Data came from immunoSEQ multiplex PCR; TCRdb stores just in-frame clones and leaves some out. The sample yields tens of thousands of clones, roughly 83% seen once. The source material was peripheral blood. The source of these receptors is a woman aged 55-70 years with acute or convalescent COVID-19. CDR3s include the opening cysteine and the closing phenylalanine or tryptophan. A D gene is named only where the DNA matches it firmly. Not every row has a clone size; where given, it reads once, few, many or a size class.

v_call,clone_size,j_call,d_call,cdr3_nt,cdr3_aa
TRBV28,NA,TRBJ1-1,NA,TGTGCCAGCAGACCCGTACTAGACAGGTCCAAAGGGCTTGAAGCTTTCTTT,CASRPVLDRSKGLEAFF
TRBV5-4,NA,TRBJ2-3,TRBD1,TGTGCCAGCAGCTTTTCAATACAGGGGGCAGATACGCAGTATTTT,CASSFSIQGADTQYF
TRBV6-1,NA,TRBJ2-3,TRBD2,TGTGCCAGCAGTGAAGCAGGGACTAGCGGGTCCGCAGATACGCAGTATTTT,CASSEAGTSGSADTQYF
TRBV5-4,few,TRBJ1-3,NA,TGTGCCAGCAGCTTGGCATCCAATTCTGGAAACACCATATATTTT,CASSLASNSGNTIYF
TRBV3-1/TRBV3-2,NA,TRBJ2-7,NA,TGTGCCAGCAGCCAAGAAGACGGGAGAGTTTACGAGCAGTACTTC,CASSQEDGRVYEQYF
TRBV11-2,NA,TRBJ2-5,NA,TGTGCCAGCAGTCCAGAAGGGGACCAAGAGACCCAGTACTTC,CASSPEGDQETQYF
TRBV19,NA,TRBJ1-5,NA,TGTGCCAGTAGTATAACAGGTGGCAATCAGCCCCAGCATTTT,CASSITGGNQPQHF
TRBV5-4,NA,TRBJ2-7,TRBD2,TGTGCCAGCAGCCCGGGACTAGCCTCCTACGAGCAGTACTTC,CASSPGLASYEQYF
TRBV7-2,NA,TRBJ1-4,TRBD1,TGTGCCAGCAGCTTCAACAGGGGGGCAGGTGAAAAACTGTTTTTT,CASSFNRGAGEKLFF
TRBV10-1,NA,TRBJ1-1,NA,TGCGCCAGCAGTGAGTCGTGGGAGGGCACTGAAGCTTTCTTT,CASSESWEGTEAFF
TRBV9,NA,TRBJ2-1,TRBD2,TGTGCCAGCAGCCTCGCCAGCGGGAGTTTGGATGAGCAGTTCTTC,CASSLASGSLDEQFF
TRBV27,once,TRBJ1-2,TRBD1,TGTGCCAGCAGTCTCCACTCCGGGACAGGGACCTACTATGGCTACACCTTC,CASSLHSGTGTYYGYTF
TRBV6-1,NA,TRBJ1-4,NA,TGTGCCAGCAGTGAAGCGGGCGGGCAACAACTGTTTTTT,CASSEAGGQQLFF
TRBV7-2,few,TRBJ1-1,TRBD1,TGTGCCAGCAGCTTAGGACTGGGACAGGGGGGGGACACTGAAGCTTTCTTT,CASSLGLGQGGDTEAFF
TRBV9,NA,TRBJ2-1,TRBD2,TGTGCCAGCAGCGCAGCGGGAGCGGCCTACAATGAGCAGTTCTTC,CASSAAGAAYNEQFF
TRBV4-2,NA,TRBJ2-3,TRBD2,TGTGCCAGCAGCCAAGACCCGGGAGGGAGAAACACAGATACGCAGTATTTT,CASSQDPGGRNTDTQYF
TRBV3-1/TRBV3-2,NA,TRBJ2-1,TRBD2,TGTGCCAGCAGCCCCACTAGCGGGCTTAGGAATGAGCAGTTCTTC,CASSPTSGLRNEQFF
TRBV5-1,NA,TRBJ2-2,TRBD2,TGCGCCAGCAGCTCGGGACTAGCGGGCACCGGGGAGCTGTTTTTT,CASSSGLAGTGELFF
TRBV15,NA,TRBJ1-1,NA,TGTGCCACCAGCAGAGAGAGGAGGGATAGGTACCAGTTT,CATSRERRDRYQF
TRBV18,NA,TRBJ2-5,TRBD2,TGTGCCAGCTCACCACCCCGGGGGGACGCTCATGAGACCCAGTACTTC,CASSPPRGDAHETQYF
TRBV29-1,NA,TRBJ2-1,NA,TGCAGCGTTGATATTACGGGACTGGGGAATGAGCAGTTCTTC,CSVDITGLGNEQFF
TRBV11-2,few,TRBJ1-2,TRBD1,TGTGCCAGCAGCGCCGGGACAGGGGCCCTTACGATATATGGCTACACCTTC,CASSAGTGALTIYGYTF
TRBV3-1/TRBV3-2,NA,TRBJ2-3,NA,TGTGCCAGCAGCCAAGTTCTGACGACTAGCACAGATACGCAGTATTTT,CASSQVLTTSTDTQYF
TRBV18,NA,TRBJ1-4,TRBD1,TGTGCCAGCTCACCTGACAGGGCTTCAATCGAAAAACTGTTTTTT,CASSPDRASIEKLFF
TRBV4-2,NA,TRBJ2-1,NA,TGTGCCAGCAGCCAAGGGGTCGGGGGAACCTACAATGAGCAGTTCTTC,CASSQGVGGTYNEQFF
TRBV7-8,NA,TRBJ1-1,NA,TGTGCCAGCAGCTCCCGGGACATGAACACTGAAGCTTTCTTT,CASSSRDMNTEAFF
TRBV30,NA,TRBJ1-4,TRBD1,TGTGCCTGGAGAGATATTACAGGGGCGGCGGAAAAACTGTTTTTT,CAWRDITGAAEKLFF
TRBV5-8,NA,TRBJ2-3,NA,TGTGCCAGCAAACAGGGTGTGGGCACAGATACGCAGTATTTT,CASKQGVGTDTQYF
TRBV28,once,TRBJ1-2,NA,TGTGCCAGCAGTCTGGACTTATCCGTTACTATCTATGGCTACACCTTC,CASSLDLSVTIYGYTF
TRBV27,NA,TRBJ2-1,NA,TGTGCCAGCAGTGCAAAGCGGTCAGGGGGGTTTGATAAGCAGTTCTTC,CASSAKRSGGFDKQFF
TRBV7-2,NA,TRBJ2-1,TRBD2,TGTGCCAGCAGCTCTTCGGGGGGACCCTACAATGAGCAGTTCTTC,CASSSSGGPYNEQFF
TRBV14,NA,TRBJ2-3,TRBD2,TGTGCCAGCAGCCAAGCGGGGGGGCTAGATACGCAGTATTTT,CASSQAGGLDTQYF
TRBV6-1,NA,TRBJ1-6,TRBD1,TGTGCCAGCAGTGAATGGTCCGGGACAGGGGTTTCACCCCTCCACTTT,CASSEWSGTGVSPLHF
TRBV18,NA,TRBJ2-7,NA,TGTGCCAGCTCCCTCCCAGGGTCCTACGAGCAGTACTTC,CASSLPGSYEQYF
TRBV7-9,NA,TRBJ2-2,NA,TGTGCCAGCAGCTTAGGTCCAGGGGAGCTGTTTTTT,CASSLGPGELFF
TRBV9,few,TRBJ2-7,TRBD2,TGTGCCAGCAGCGTAGATTTGACTAGCGGGACGGACGAGCAGTACTTC,CASSVDLTSGTDEQYF
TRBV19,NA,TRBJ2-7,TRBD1,TGTGCCAGTAGTATCGCGGACAGGGTTTACTACGAGCAGTACTTC,CASSIADRVYYEQYF
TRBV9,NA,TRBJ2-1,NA,TGTGCCAGCAGCGCTTCGAACCGCGCCGGGACTTCCAATGAGCAGTTCTTC,CASSASNRAGTSNEQFF
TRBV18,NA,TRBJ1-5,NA,TGTGCCAGCTCACCATCAATAGAGGGAGCCCAGCATTTT,CASSPSIEGAQHF
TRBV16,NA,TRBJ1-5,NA,TGTGCCAGCAGCCACGTTGACAGGCGGGGCAATCAGCCCCAGCATTTT,CASSHVDRRGNQPQHF
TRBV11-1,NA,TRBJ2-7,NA,TGTGCCAGCAGCGTAGCCCCCACTAGGTCCACCTACGAGCAGTACTTC,CASSVAPTRSTYEQYF
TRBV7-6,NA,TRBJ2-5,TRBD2,TGTGCCAGCAGCCCCCGGACTAGCGGGAGTCGAGAGACCCAGTACTTC,CASSPRTSGSRETQYF
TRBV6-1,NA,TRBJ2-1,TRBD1,TGTGCCAGCAGTGATTGGACAGGGGGCATCTATGAGCAGTTCTTC,CASSDWTGGIYEQFF
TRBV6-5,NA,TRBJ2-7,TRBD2,TGTGCCAGCAGGTCCGGGACTAGCGCCATGTACGAGCAGTACTTC,CASRSGTSAMYEQYF
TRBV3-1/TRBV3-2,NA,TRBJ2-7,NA,TGTGCCAGCAGCCAAGATATACTCTACTACGAGCAGTACTTC,CASSQDILYYEQYF
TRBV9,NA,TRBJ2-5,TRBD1,TGTGCCAGCAGCGTAGGGGGGACAGGGAGAGGAGAGACCCAGTACTTC,CASSVGGTGRGETQYF
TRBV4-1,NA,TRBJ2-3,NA,TGCGCCAGCAGCCAAGATCGGGGCACAGATACGCAGTATTTT,CASSQDRGTDTQYF
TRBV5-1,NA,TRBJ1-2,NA,TGCGCCAGCAGCTTCGACAGCAACTATGGCTACACCTTC,CASSFDSNYGYTF